The 10 T cell receptor beta chains in this list originate from one sample, sequenced in a study of blood T cell repertoires in COVID-19. Here immunoSEQ multiplex PCR was the method, and the copy in TCRdb shows in-frame clones only, minus some. Of 310,000 or so clones listed, around 84% were seen once; the top ten hold 1% to 1.5%. The sample was peripheral blood. Source of these receptors: a man aged 70-80 years with acute or convalescent COVID-19.

This chain joins TRBV6-2 or TRBV6-3 and TRBJ2-1; TRBD2 matches 8 bases. Germline trimming cut 2 bases from V and 5 bases from J; bases unmatched to any gene: 8. Germline CDR1 reads MNHEY; CDR2 reads SVGEGT. This CDR3 contains 16 residues. CDR3 region: CASSYVSGGLDNEQFF. The CDR3 DNA follows: TGTGCCAGCAGTTACGTAAGCGGGGGTCTTGACAATGAGCAGTTCTTC.

This clone was picked up one time. V is TRBV11-2 and J is TRBJ1-5; 8 nucleotides match TRBD1. The CDR3 totals 16 residues. The V segment lost 5 bases and the J segment 0 bases; nucleotides outside the gene matches: 6. Germline V CDR1 and CDR2: SGHAT, FQNNGV. DNA for the CDR3: TGTGCCAGCAGCCCCAGGACAGGGACTAGCAATCAGCCCCAGCATTTT. Amino acid sequence: CASSPRTGTSNQPQHF.

This chain links TRBV11-2 with TRBJ1-1, with D unclear. Trimming removed 5 bases from V and 8 bases from J, with 15 bases in between. Germline values: CDR1 SGHAT, CDR2 FQNNGV. CDR3 size: 13 residues. This chain's CDR3 is CASSTFSRVEAFF. The CDR3 DNA sequence: TGTGCCAGCAGCACTTTCTCCCGTGTCGAAGCTTTCTTT. Supplemented by reference TRBV11-2 and TRBJ1-1, the full variable domain reads EAGVAQSPRYKIIEKRQSVAFWCNPISGHATLYWYQQILGQGPKLLIQFQNNGVVDDSQLPKDRFSAERLKGVDSTLKIQPAKLEDSAVYLCASSTFSRVEAFFGQGTRLTVV.

The rearrangement links TRBV5-1 to TRBJ2-3, with 9 bases aligning to TRBD2. From germline, CDR1 is SGHRS and CDR2 YFSETQ. The J segment lost 2 bases and the V segment lost 4 bases, leaving 8 bases of the junction unmatched. The CDR3 totals 16 residues. CDR3 in amino acids: CASSRRLAGTTDTQYF. In nucleotides, the CDR3 is TGCGCCAGCAGCCGTCGTCTAGCGGGGACCACAGATACGCAGTATTTT.

The rearrangement uses TRBV7-8 and TRBJ1-6; 8 bases map to TRBD1. V shed 1 base, J shed 7 bases, and the junction held 0 bases outside the gene matches. This CDR3 comprises 14 residues. From germline, CDR1 is SGHVS and CDR2 FQNEAQ. CDR3 nucleotide sequence: TGTGCCAGCAGCTTAGACAGGGGGAATTCACCCCTCCACTTT. Its protein is CASSLDRGNSPLHF. The full variable domain, rest sourced from reference TRBV7-8 and TRBJ1-6, is GAGVSQSPRYKVAKRGQDVALRCDPISGHVSLFWYQQALGQGPEFLTYFQNEAQLDKSGLPSDRFFAERPEGSVSTLKIQRTQQEDSAVYLCASSLDRGNSPLHFGNGTRLTVT.

This chain links TRBV4-1 with TRBJ1-5; 9 nucleotides align to TRBD1. The V segment lost 6 bases and the J segment 5 bases; nucleotides outside the gene matches: 5. CDR3 length: 14 residues. In germline, CDR1 is MGHRA, CDR2 YSYEKL. CDR3 region: CASSQTGGDQPQHF. The CDR3 nucleotides are TGCGCCAGCAGTCAGACAGGGGGGGATCAGCCCCAGCATTTT.

The rearrangement uses TRBV3-1 (or the pseudogene TRBV3-2) and TRBJ1-5; TRBD1 matches at 10 bases. The germline V gene has CDR1 LGHDT and CDR2 YNNKEL (reference sequence). J was trimmed by 5 bases and V by 6 bases; bases with no gene match: 4. The CDR3 has 14 residues. CDR3 coding DNA: TGTGCCAGCAGATACGGGACAGGGGATCAGCCCCAGCATTTT. Protein: CASRYGTGDQPQHF.

The CDR3 is CATSDLVRGTDTQYF. Written as DNA, the CDR3 is TGTGCCACCAGTGATTTAGTCAGGGGCACAGATACGCAGTATTTT. The V call is TRBV24-1, the J call TRBJ2-3; maybe TRBD1 (5 bases). Germline values: CDR1 KGHDR, CDR2 SFDVKD. Trimming cost V 1 base and J 1 base, with 8 bases left between them. There are 15 residues in the CDR3.

The V and J genes are TRBV18 and TRBJ1-2; TRBD1 aligns across 8 bases. V was pared by 6 bases and J by 2 bases, with 11 bases of the junction left unmatched. Germline CDR1 KGHSH, CDR2 LQKENI. This CDR3 is built from 16 residues. As DNA, the CDR3 is TGTGCCAGCTCCCCCTCTACAGGGGGTAACAACTATGGCTACACCTTC. Residues: CASSPSTGGNNYGYTF.

The gene calls are TRBV29-1 and TRBJ1-4; tentatively, D is TRBD1 (6 bases). Germline values: CDR1 SQVTM, CDR2 ANQGSEA. There are 14 residues in the CDR3. V was cut by 2 bases and J by 8 bases, with 15 bases left in between. CDR3 residues: CSVELGAGAEKLFF. The CDR3 nucleotides read TGCAGCGTTGAACTTGGGGCGGGGGCGGAAAAACTGTTTTTT.